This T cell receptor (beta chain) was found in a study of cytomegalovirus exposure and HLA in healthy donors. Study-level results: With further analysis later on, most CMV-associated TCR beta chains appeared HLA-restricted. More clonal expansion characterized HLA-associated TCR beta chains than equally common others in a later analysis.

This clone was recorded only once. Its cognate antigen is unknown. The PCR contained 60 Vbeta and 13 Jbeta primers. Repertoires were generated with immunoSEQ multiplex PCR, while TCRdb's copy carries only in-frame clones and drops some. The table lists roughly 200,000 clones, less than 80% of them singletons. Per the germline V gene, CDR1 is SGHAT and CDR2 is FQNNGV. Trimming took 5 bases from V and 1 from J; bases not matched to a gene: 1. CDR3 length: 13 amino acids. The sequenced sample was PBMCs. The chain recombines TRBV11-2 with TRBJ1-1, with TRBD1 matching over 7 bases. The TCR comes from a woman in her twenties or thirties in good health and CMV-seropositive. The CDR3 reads CASSDRENTEAFF. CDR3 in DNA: TGTGCCAGCAGCGACAGGGAGAACACTGAAGCTTTCTTT.